This T cell receptor beta chain was captured in a study of immune evolution from preneoplasia to lung adenocarcinoma. In the study overall: HLA loss of heterozygosity: about 7% AIS, about 15% MIA, about 35% ADC, none AAH. Whole-study findings and limits: From normal lung to invasive adenocarcinoma, top clone frequencies appeared to decrease.

Sequencing was performed with immunoSEQ multiplex PCR; in TCRdb, only in-frame clones are kept and a portion is missing. Of 20,000 to 25,000 clones in the sample, over 70% are singletons; the top ten hold around 5.6%. Deletions cut 4 bases from V and 4 bases from J, with 11 bases between. The CDR3 totals 13 residues. The germline V gene encodes CDR1 GTSNPN and CDR2 SVGIG (reference sequence). With regard to this clone: The antigen remains undetermined.

This clonotype originated in a person in their sixties or seventies with lung adenocarcinoma. The sequenced material came from FFPE invasive lung adenocarcinoma tissue. The chain combines TRBV30 with TRBJ2-1; D remains ambiguous. The CDR3 spells CAWKPDNYNEQFF. As DNA, the CDR3 is TGTGCCTGGAAGCCAGATAATTACAATGAGCAGTTCTTC.